The 32 T cell receptor beta chains below were found in one sample sequenced in a study of T cell responses to AZD1222 COVID-19 vaccine. Only in-frame clones appear in the TCRdb table, and some are missing; sequencing was by immunoSEQ multiplex PCR. The sample comprises over 130,000 clones, almost 90% of which are singletons, and 1.6% rests with the top ten. Sample: peripheral blood, taken 28 days after the second AZD1222 dose. Receptor source: an adult who received the AZD1222 COVID-19 vaccine.

CDR3 in DNA: TGTGCCAGCAGTTTGGGACAACTGAGCGGCTACACCTTC. Its translation: CASSLGQLSGYTF. V and J are TRBV28 and TRBJ1-2; D perhaps matches TRBD1 (6 bases). The CDR3 spans 13 residues. From germline, CDR1 is MDHEN and CDR2 SYDVKM. V lost 3 bases to trimming and J lost 8 bases, with 13 bases between them.

Written as DNA, the CDR3 is TGTGCCTGGAGTGTAAGTAGGGATCGTCAGGGGCCGGCACCCCTCCACTTT. Amino acids: CAWSVSRDRQGPAPLHF. The V call is TRBV30, the J call TRBJ1-6; possible D gene TRBD1, 6 bases. Trimming left V 0 bases short and J 11 bases short, with 23 bases between. CDR1 and CDR2 (germline): GTSNPN, SVGIG (reference sequence). The CDR3 loop spans 17 amino acids.

Comments on this clone: Other DNA variants within this sample encode the same CDR3. The chain recombines TRBV7-9 with TRBJ1-5; 9 nucleotides match TRBD1. The CDR3 runs 14 residues. The germline CDR1 and CDR2 sequences are SEHNR and FQNEAQ (reference sequence). V trimming: 5 bases; J trimming: 4 bases; junction bases outside the gene matches: 3. CDR3 protein: CASSLTGGNQPQHF. The CDR3 DNA reads TGTGCCAGCAGCCTGACAGGGGGGAATCAGCCCCAGCATTTT.

This clone was observed a single time. The rearrangement uses TRBV28 and TRBJ1-3; D not certain. CDR1 and CDR2 (germline): MDHEN, SYDVKM. Trimming removed 2 bases from V and 0 bases from J, with 2 bases in between. The CDR3 consists of 13 residues. The CDR3 loop is CASSLVSGNTIYF. The CDR3 DNA reads as TGTGCCAGCAGTTTAGTCTCTGGAAACACCATATATTTT.

The chain has TRBV5-5 and TRBJ2-1; D is ambiguous. CDR3 length: 16 amino acids. In germline, CDR1 is SGHKS, CDR2 YYEKEE (reference sequence). Between the trimmed V and J ends, which lost 1 base and 2 bases, there was a span of 13 bases. The DNA of the CDR3 is TGTGCCAGCAGCTTGAGAGAACAGAACCCCTACAATGAGCAGTTCTTC. Translating it yields CASSLREQNPYNEQFF.

The chain employs TRBV7-2 and TRBJ2-7, with D possibly being TRBD1 or TRBD2 (5 bases each). Between the trimmed V and J ends, which lost 0 bases and 4 bases, there was a span of 19 bases. In germline, CDR1 is SGHTA, CDR2 FQGNSA. This CDR3 comprises 17 residues. Written as DNA, the CDR3 is TGTGCCAGCAGCTTAGCGGCAGGGACCCCTATCATATACGAGCAGTACTTC. Amino acids: CASSLAAGTPIIYEQYF.

The chain joins TRBV30 to TRBJ2-5; D unresolved. The CDR3 consists of 11 residues. Trimming stripped 8 bases from V and 1 base from J, with 8 bases between. Germline V gene data show CDR1 as GTSNPN and CDR2 as SVGIG (reference sequence). The CDR3 DNA follows: TGTGCCACACGGCGCCAAGAGACCCAGTACTTC. Translation gives CATRRQETQYF. The full variable domain, completed using reference TRBV30 and TRBJ2-5, is SQTIHQWPATLVQPVGSPLSLECTVEGTSNPNLYWYRQAAGRGLQLLFYSVGIGQISSEVPQNLSASRPQDRQFILSSKKLLLSDSGFYLCATRRQETQYFGPGTRLLVL.

This clone was seen once. This rearrangement joins TRBV30 to TRBJ2-5; D gene unclear. V was trimmed by 3 bases and J by 3 bases, leaving 5 bases between them. The CDR3 runs to 11 residues. The germline V gene encodes CDR1 GTSNPN and CDR2 SVGIG (reference sequence). CDR3 region: CAWRTEETQYF. CDR3 DNA: TGTGCCTGGAGAACTGAAGAGACCCAGTACTTC. Complete variable domain (other parts from reference TRBV30 and TRBJ2-5): SQTIHQWPATLVQPVGSPLSLECTVEGTSNPNLYWYRQAAGRGLQLLFYSVGIGQISSEVPQNLSASRPQDRQFILSSKKLLLSDSGFYLCAWRTEETQYFGPGTRLLVL.

J is TRBJ1-1 and V is TRBV11-2; D is uncertain. The germline CDR1 and CDR2 sequences are SGHAT and FQNNGV. V shed 1 base and J shed 0 bases, with 3 bases lying between them. The CDR3 has 13 residues. The CDR3 DNA sequence: TGTGCCAGCAGCTTAGGGGTGAACACTGAAGCTTTCTTT. Its translation: CASSLGVNTEAFF.

The chain combines TRBV9 with TRBJ1-5; D is perhaps TRBD1 (5 bases). V was trimmed by 2 bases and J by 1 base, leaving 16 bases between them. The CDR3 runs to 17 residues. Germline-derived CDR1 and CDR2 are SGDLS and YYNGEE. CDR3 in DNA: TGTGCCAGCAGCGTCGGTGGTGGGGACTGGAGCAATCAGCCCCAGCATTTT. It is translated as CASSVGGGDWSNQPQHF.

V usage is TRBV6-5 and J usage is TRBJ1-2, with 7 bases aligning to TRBD1. The germline gives CDR1 MNHEY, CDR2 SVGAGI. With 6 bases clipped from V and 4 bases from J, the junction kept 2 bases outside the gene matches. This CDR3 spans 12 amino acids. CDR3 loop: CASRTGVYGYTF. CDR3 DNA sequence: TGTGCCAGCAGAACAGGGGTCTATGGCTACACCTTC.

The rearrangement joins TRBV5-4 to TRBJ2-7; 8 bases fit TRBD1. The CDR3 length is 14 residues. Germline CDR1 SGHNT, CDR2 YYREEE (reference sequence). J was trimmed by 5 bases and V by 4 bases; bases with no gene match: 8. CDR3 loop: CASSTRQGTDEQYF. CDR3 coding DNA: TGTGCCAGCAGCACGAGACAGGGGACCGACGAGCAGTACTTC. Variable domain in full (rest from reference TRBV5-4 and TRBJ2-7): ETGVTQSPTHLIKTRGQQVTLRCSSQSGHNTVSWYQQALGQGPQFIFQYYREEENGRGNFPPRFSGLQFPNYSSELNVNALELDDSALYLCASSTRQGTDEQYFGPGTRLTVT.

This clone has a single count. V gene TRBV27 combines with J gene TRBJ2-7, with TRBD2 identical over 11 bases. The germline V gene encodes CDR1 MNHEY and CDR2 SMNVEV (reference sequence). The CDR3 runs to 16 residues. With 0 bases clipped from V and 4 bases from J, the junction kept 5 bases outside the gene matches. CDR3 bases: TGTGCCAGCAGTTTATCGAGACTAGCGGGACGGTACGAGCAGTACTTC. Amino acids: CASSLSRLAGRYEQYF.

J is TRBJ2-1 and V is TRBV28, with D perhaps TRBD2 (6 bases). This CDR3 is 15 amino acids long. Trimming removed 3 bases at V and 7 bases at J, with 16 bases between. Germline V gene lookup returns CDR1 MDHEN and CDR2 SYDVKM. The CDR3 loop reads CASSFLGLDANEQFF. The CDR3 DNA reads TGTGCCAGCAGTTTCTTGGGACTGGACGCTAATGAGCAGTTCTTC. The entire variable domain, with the rest obtained from reference TRBV28 and TRBJ2-1, is as follows: DVKVTQSSRYLVKRTGEKVFLECVQDMDHENMFWYRQDPGLGLRLIYFSYDVKMKEKGDIPEGYSVSREKKERFSLILESASTNQTSMYLCASSFLGLDANEQFFGPGTRLTVL.

The gene calls are TRBV6-5 and TRBJ2-1; a weak D match, TRBD2 (7 bases). The ends were cut back, 3 bases at V and 3 bases at J, with 12 bases in the middle. The CDR3 length is 15 residues. Germline V gives CDR1 MNHEY, CDR2 SVGAGI. The CDR3 DNA is TGTGCCAGCAGTTATAGGAGGGGGGGCTACAATGAGCAGTTCTTC. This translates into CASSYRRGGYNEQFF.

This chain's CDR3 is CASSPPGLEGYTF. Here the CDR3 DNA reads TGTGCCAGCAGCCCCCCGGGGCTCGAGGGCTACACCTTC. The chain combines TRBV27 with TRBJ1-2, with D maybe TRBD1 (5 bases). CDR3 length: 13 residues. In germline, CDR1 is MNHEY, CDR2 SMNVEV (reference sequence). V lost 6 bases and J 8 bases, leaving 16 bases between the germline ends.

The chain joins TRBV4-1 to TRBJ1-6; tentative D call: TRBD1 (5 bases). CDR1 MGHRA and CDR2 YSYEKL come from the germline V gene. Trimming removed 2 bases at V and 7 bases at J, with 15 bases between. The CDR3 runs 16 residues. The CDR3 region is CASSQIPGRRNSPLHF. The CDR3 coding sequence is TGCGCCAGCAGCCAAATACCGGGACGGCGGAATTCACCCCTCCACTTT.

J is TRBJ2-4 and V is TRBV3-1 (or the pseudogene TRBV3-2); TRBD2 matches 8 bases. The V segment lost 2 bases and the J segment 1 base; nucleotides outside the gene matches: 4. This CDR3 comprises 16 residues. Looked up from germline, CDR1 is LGHDT and CDR2 is YNNKEL (reference sequence). In DNA form, the CDR3 reads TGTGCCAGCAGCCAACAAGCGGGAGATGCCAAAAACATTCAGTACTTC. Translating it yields CASSQQAGDAKNIQYF.

The V gene is TRBV27, the J gene TRBJ1-2; D call uncertain. Trimming cost V 0 bases and J 5 bases, with 7 bases left between them. Germline values: CDR1 MNHEY, CDR2 SMNVEV (reference sequence). The CDR3 totals 13 residues. The CDR3 reads CASSLSLSYGYTF. The CDR3 nucleotides read TGTGCCAGCAGTTTATCCCTTTCGTATGGCTACACCTTC.

The chain carries TRBV29-1 and TRBJ2-5; TRBD2 aligns across 8 bases. There are 13 residues in the CDR3. Germline CDR1 SQVTM, CDR2 ANQGSEA. The V and J ends lost 6 bases and 4 bases, in that order; junction bases with no gene match: 7. The CDR3 DNA sequence: TGCAGCGTGCTGACTAGCGTCCGAGAGACCCAGTACTTC. It codes for CSVLTSVRETQYF.

The chain has TRBV5-8 and TRBJ2-7; tentative D call: TRBD2 (7 bases). This CDR3 comprises 17 residues. The germline V gene encodes CDR1 SGHTS and CDR2 YDEGEE. V lost 0 bases and J lost 2, with 18 bases in between. DNA for the CDR3: TGTGCCAGCAGCTTGGCTTCGGGGGGCGCACAGCCCTACGAGCAGTACGTC. Amino acids: CASSLASGGAQPYEQYV.

This chain links TRBV5-1 with TRBJ2-7, with TRBD1 identical over 7 bases. CDR1 SGHRS and CDR2 YFSETQ come from the germline V gene. V shed 2 bases and J 2 bases; nucleotides not matched to a gene: 4. The CDR3 consists of 14 residues. This CDR3 is CASSLQTGTYEQYF. DNA of the CDR3: TGCGCCAGCAGCTTACAGACAGGGACCTACGAGCAGTACTTC.

This chain joins TRBV7-2 and TRBJ1-2; no reliable D call. Germline CDR1 reads SGHTA; CDR2 reads FQGNSA. V lost 2 bases, J lost 0 bases, and 7 bases lay in between. The CDR3 sequence is 14 residues long. The CDR3 bases are TGTGCCAGCAGCTTACCAGGCCCTAACTATGGCTACACCTTC. Protein sequence: CASSLPGPNYGYTF.

This clone was seen once. The gene calls are TRBV5-8 and TRBJ2-6; TRBD1 aligns across 8 bases. Germline loops: CDR1 SGHTS, CDR2 YDEGEE. The V segment lost 3 bases and the J segment 0 bases; nucleotides outside the gene matches: 5. This CDR3 is built from 17 residues. The CDR3 protein is CASSSGTGLSGANVLTF. Here the CDR3 DNA reads TGTGCCAGCAGCTCCGGGACAGGTCTCTCTGGGGCCAACGTCCTGACTTTC.

The chain uses TRBV5-5 and TRBJ1-6, with TRBD1 as a possible D gene (5 bases). The germline V gene encodes CDR1 SGHKS and CDR2 YYEKEE (reference sequence). The V end was cut by 4 bases, the J end by 7 bases, with 18 bases between. This CDR3 spans 16 amino acids. In nucleotides, the CDR3 is TGTGCCAGCAGCCCGAAAAGGGACGGCCGCAATTCACCCCTCCACTTT. It encodes CASSPKRDGRNSPLHF.

This clone was observed once. The rearrangement uses TRBV7-9 and TRBJ2-3; D might be TRBD2 (5 bases). From germline, CDR1 is SEHNR and CDR2 FQNEAQ (reference sequence). This CDR3 has 16 amino acids. V gave up 5 bases and J gave up 1 base, with 16 bases separating them. This CDR3 reads CASSPWERIGTDTQYF. The DNA of the CDR3 is TGTGCCAGCAGCCCCTGGGAGCGGATCGGCACAGATACGCAGTATTTT.

The chain has TRBV4-1 and TRBJ2-7; a possible D gene is TRBD2 (6 bases). Trimming cost V 0 bases and J 0 bases, with 15 bases left between them. CDR3 length: 17 residues. Germline V lookup: CDR1 MGHRA, CDR2 YSYEKL. The CDR3 DNA reads TGCGCCAGCAGCCAAGATTGGGACTCATCGAGCTCCTACGAGCAGTACGTC. Its translation: CASSQDWDSSSSYEQYV.

The CDR3 loop reads CAWSVIGRTGRHSSYGYTF. The CDR3, as DNA: TGTGCCTGGAGTGTAATCGGCCGGACAGGGAGACATAGCAGTTATGGCTACACCTTC. The V call is TRBV30, the J call TRBJ1-2; 8 nucleotides line up with TRBD1. Germline lookup yields CDR1 GTSNPN and CDR2 SVGIG (reference sequence). This CDR3 has 19 amino acids. V shed 0 bases and J 5 bases; nucleotides not matched to a gene: 20.

V gene TRBV28 combines with J gene TRBJ1-2, with a weak D call TRBD1 (6 bases). This CDR3 has 12 residues. The germline gives CDR1 MDHEN, CDR2 SYDVKM. V was trimmed by 4 bases and J by 7 bases, leaving 10 bases between them. The DNA of the CDR3 is TGTGCCAGCAGTTCGTACAGGGCTGGCTACACCTTC. Translation: CASSSYRAGYTF.

A few counts support this clone. This chain joins TRBV6-5 and TRBJ2-1; D unresolved. The CDR3 extends over 13 amino acids. Trimming took off 0 bases at V and 6 bases at J, with 6 bases between the two ends. The germline V gene encodes CDR1 MNHEY and CDR2 SVGAGI. CDR3 in amino acids: CASSYSLGNEQFF. Here the CDR3 DNA reads TGTGCCAGCAGTTACTCGCTCGGCAATGAGCAGTTCTTC.

This chain connects TRBV7-2 to TRBJ2-3; D ambiguous. V lost 2 bases and J lost 8, with 11 bases in between. This CDR3 is 13 amino acids long. Germline V gives CDR1 SGHTA, CDR2 FQGNSA. CDR3 DNA: TGTGCCAGCAGCTTAATGCTCCCCCCTACGCAGTATTTT. It specifies CASSLMLPPTQYF.

In its sample, this clone was seen once. The gene calls are TRBV19 and TRBJ2-1; TRBD1 aligns across 7 bases. The J segment lost 13 bases and the V segment lost 0 bases, leaving 6 bases of the junction unmatched. The length of the CDR3 is 13 residues. CDR1 is LNHDA, CDR2 SQIVND, per germline (reference sequence). The CDR3 DNA is TGTGCCAGTAGTATAGACCCGACAGGGTCCCAGTTCTTC. This encodes CASSIDPTGSQFF.